A single T cell receptor beta chain is shown here with its context. As yet, its antigen is unknown. One base away lies a much larger clone, so this may be a sequencing read error. Findings of the study overall: The larger-cohort validation was restricted to a single TCR beta V-J rearrangement rather than whole repertoires. Greatest tumor Treg TCR overlap was with tumor naive CD4+ cells.

MiXCR, run by TCRdb on the 5' RACE reads, gives a single entry per CDR3 protein. The sample lists around 34,000 distinct CDR3 sequences, 25% to 30% occurring once. Tregs were sorted as CD4+CD25+CD127-/low cells. In germline, CDR1 is LGHNT, CDR2 FRNRAP. Trimming shortened V by 2 bases and J by 12 bases, and 13 bases separated the two germline ends. There are 12 residues in the CDR3. The chain employs TRBV12-5 and TRBJ1-1, with D hard to call. Sequenced material: tumor-infiltrating Tregs sorted from the breast tumor. The TCR sequence derives from a female donor with breast cancer. Here the CDR3 DNA reads TGTGCTAGTGGTTTGAGGAACAGCCGAACTTTCTTT. This encodes CASGLRNSRTFF.